These 6 T cell receptor beta chains originate from one sample sequenced in a study of T cells in tuberculosis. TCRdb keeps only in-frame clones here, not all; method: immunoSEQ multiplex PCR. The sample gives approximately 30,000 clones, 95% to 97% of which show up once; approximately 6.3% is in the top ten. Sequencing used PBMCs. Receptors were obtained from a donor aged 10-29 years with latent tuberculosis or without tuberculosis infection.

This clone was seen just once. The chain joins TRBV30 to TRBJ2-1; possibly TRBD1 for D (6 bases). Between the trimmed V and J ends, which lost 1 base and 8 bases, there was a span of 9 bases. This CDR3 has 12 amino acids. Germline CDR1 reads GTSNPN; CDR2 reads SVGIG (reference sequence). The CDR3 is CAWSAGDDEQFF. In DNA form, the CDR3 reads TGTGCCTGGAGTGCAGGGGACGATGAGCAGTTCTTC.

The chain links TRBV25-1 to TRBJ2-3; 11 nucleotides align to TRBD2. Germline assignment: CDR1 MGHDK and CDR2 SYGVNS. This CDR3 has 13 amino acids. The J segment lost 7 bases and the V segment lost 4 bases, leaving 1 base of the junction unmatched. The CDR3 coding sequence is TGTGCCAGCAGTGTAGCGGGGGGGCATACGCAGTATTTT. Its protein is CASSVAGGHTQYF.

The V call is TRBV11-2, the J call TRBJ2-1, with 10 nucleotides matching TRBD2. Germline V gene lookup returns CDR1 SGHAT and CDR2 FQNNGV. This CDR3 spans 17 amino acids. V shed 1 base, J shed 9 bases, and the junction held 12 bases outside the gene matches. The CDR3 region is CASSLGTSGVLGVEQFF. The CDR3 coding sequence is TGTGCCAGCAGCTTAGGTACTAGCGGGGTTCTCGGGGTTGAGCAGTTCTTC.

This sequence joins TRBV15 and TRBJ2-6; no reliable D call. Germline V gives CDR1 LNHNV, CDR2 YYDKDF (reference sequence). V was pared by 2 bases and J by 0 bases, with 2 bases between. This CDR3 is 14 amino acids long. The DNA for the CDR3 is TGTGCCACCAGCAGACACTCTGGGGCCAACGTCCTGACTTTC. Translation gives CATSRHSGANVLTF.

The genes are TRBV6-5 and TRBJ2-7; the D gene is possibly TRBD1 (7 bases). The V end was cut by 3 bases, the J end by 3 bases, with 15 bases between. Germline V CDR1 and CDR2: MNHEY, SVGAGI. The CDR3 has 15 amino acids. This chain's CDR3 is CASSYRRGQHYEQYF. The CDR3 DNA is TGTGCCAGCAGTTATCGGAGGGGACAGCACTACGAGCAGTACTTC.

The chain links TRBV6-5 to TRBJ2-1; weak D call: TRBD1 (6 bases). V was trimmed by 7 bases and J by 9 bases, leaving 10 bases between them. Germline V lookup: CDR1 MNHEY, CDR2 SVGAGI. The CDR3 runs to 11 residues. As DNA, the CDR3 is TGTGCCAGCAAACAGGGATTTGAGCAGTTCTTC. It codes for CASKQGFEQFF.